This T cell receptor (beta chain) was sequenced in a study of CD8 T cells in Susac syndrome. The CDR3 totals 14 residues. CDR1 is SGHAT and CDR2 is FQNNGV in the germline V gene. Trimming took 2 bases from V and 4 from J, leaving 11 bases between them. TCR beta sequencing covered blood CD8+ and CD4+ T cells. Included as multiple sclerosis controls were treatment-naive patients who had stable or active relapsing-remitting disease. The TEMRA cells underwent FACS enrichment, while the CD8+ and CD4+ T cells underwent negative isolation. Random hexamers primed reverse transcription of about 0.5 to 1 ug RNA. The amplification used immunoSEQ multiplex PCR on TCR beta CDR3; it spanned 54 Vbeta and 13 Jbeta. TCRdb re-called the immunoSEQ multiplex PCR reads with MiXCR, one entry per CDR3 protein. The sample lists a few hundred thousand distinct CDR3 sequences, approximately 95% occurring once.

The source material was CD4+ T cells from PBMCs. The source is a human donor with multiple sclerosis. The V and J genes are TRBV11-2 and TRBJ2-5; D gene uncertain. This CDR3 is CASSLLLGPETQYF. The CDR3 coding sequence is TGTGCCAGCAGCTTACTCTTAGGCCCAGAGACCCAGTACTTC. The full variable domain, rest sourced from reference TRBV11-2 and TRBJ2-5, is EAGVAQSPRYKIIEKRQSVAFWCNPISGHATLYWYQQILGQGPKLLIQFQNNGVVDDSQLPKDRFSAERLKGVDSTLKIQPAKLEDSAVYLCASSLLLGPETQYFGPGTRLLVL.